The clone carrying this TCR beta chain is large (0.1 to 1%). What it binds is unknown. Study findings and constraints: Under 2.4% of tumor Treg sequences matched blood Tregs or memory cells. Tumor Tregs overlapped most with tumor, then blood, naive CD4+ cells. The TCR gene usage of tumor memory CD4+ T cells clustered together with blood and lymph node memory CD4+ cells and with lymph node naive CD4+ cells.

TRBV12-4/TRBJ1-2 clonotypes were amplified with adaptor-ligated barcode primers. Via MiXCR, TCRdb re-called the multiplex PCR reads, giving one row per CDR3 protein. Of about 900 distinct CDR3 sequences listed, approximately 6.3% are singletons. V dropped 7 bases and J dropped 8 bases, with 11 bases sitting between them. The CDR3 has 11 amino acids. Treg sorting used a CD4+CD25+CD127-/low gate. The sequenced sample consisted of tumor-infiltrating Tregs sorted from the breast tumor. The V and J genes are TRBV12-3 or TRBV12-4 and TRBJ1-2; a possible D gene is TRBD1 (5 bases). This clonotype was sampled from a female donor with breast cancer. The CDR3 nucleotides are TGTGCCAGCACCCAGGGTGCCGGCTACACCTTC. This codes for CASTQGAGYTF.